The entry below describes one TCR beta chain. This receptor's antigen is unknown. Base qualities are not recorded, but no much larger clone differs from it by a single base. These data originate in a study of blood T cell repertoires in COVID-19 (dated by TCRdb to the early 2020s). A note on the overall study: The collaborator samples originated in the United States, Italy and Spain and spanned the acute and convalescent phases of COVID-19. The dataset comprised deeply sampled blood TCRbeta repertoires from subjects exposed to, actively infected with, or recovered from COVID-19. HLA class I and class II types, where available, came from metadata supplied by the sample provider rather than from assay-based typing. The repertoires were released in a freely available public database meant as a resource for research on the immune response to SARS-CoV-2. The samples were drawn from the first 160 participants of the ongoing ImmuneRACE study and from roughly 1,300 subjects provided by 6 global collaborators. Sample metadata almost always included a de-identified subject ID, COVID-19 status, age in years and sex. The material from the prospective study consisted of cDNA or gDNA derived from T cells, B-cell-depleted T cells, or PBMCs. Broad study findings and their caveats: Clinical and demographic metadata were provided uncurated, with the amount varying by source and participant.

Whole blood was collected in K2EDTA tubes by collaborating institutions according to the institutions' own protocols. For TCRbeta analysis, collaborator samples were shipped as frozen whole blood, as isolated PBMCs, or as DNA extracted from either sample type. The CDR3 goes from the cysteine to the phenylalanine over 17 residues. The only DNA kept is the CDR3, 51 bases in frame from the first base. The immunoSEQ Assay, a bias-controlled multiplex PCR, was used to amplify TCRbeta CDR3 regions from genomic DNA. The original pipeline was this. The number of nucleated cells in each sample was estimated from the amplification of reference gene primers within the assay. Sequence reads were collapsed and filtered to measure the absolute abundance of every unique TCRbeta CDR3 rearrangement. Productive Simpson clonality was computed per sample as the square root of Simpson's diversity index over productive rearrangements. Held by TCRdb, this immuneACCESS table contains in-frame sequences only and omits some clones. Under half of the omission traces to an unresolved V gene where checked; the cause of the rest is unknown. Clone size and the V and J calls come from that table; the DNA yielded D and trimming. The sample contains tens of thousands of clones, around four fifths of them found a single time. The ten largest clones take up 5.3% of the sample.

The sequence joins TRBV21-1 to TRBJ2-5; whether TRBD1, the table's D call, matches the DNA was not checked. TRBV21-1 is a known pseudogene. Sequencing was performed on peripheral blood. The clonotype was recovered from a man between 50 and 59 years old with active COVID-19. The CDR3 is CASSKAQLTGTQETQYF. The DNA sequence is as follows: TGTGCCAGCAGCAAAGCCCAACTGACAGGGACCCAAGAGACCCAGTACTTC.